This T cell receptor beta chain appears in the sequencing data of a study of beta chain features in type 1 diabetes. Whole-study results and caveats: All four CD4+ subsets from Type 1 diabetes patients carried moderately but significantly shorter TCRB CDR3s. TCRB repertoires of naive, central memory and Treg cells appeared more similar among patients than among healthy donors. VDJ junctions from patients with type 1 diabetes contained fewer insertions and more deletions.

Details on this clone: Its antigen is not identified.

Staining for CD45RO/CCR7/CD25/CD127/CD95/CD27 allowed sorting of CD4+ naive, central memory, regulatory and stem cell-like memory cells. Purity (above 98%) was reached by all sorted populations. The germline CDR1 and CDR2 sequences are MNHEY and SVGAGI. The CDR3 is made up of 14 amino acids. V shed 2 bases and J shed 4 bases, with 11 bases lying between them. All of the isolated RNA was reverse transcribed, so expressed TCRB transcripts were sequenced. Generated by immunoSEQ multiplex PCR, the TCRdb table keeps only in-frame clones and is missing some. In the table there are about 170,000 clones, around 8% of which are singletons.

The sample taken for sequencing was central memory CD4+ T cells from blood. This clonotype originated in a woman aged 40 to 49 with type 1 diabetes. V is TRBV6-5 and J is TRBJ2-5; D unresolved. CDR3 loop: CASSYGSLLETQYF. The CDR3 DNA reads TGTGCCAGCAGTTACGGTTCGCTATTAGAGACCCAGTACTTC.